A selection of T cell receptor beta chains follows, all from one sample in a study of CD8 T cells in Susac syndrome. TCRdb re-called the immunoSEQ multiplex PCR reads with MiXCR, one entry per CDR3 protein. The sample lists about 130,000 distinct CDR3 sequences; 85% to 95% were seen once. The sequenced sample consisted of CD8+ T cells from PBMCs. The source is a human donor with Susac syndrome. The CDR3 runs from the conserved cysteine through the conserved F or W. Each record gives: D gene, V gene, J gene, CDR3 length, clone size, CDR3 DNA, CDR3 protein. The D gene is left open where the match is weak. Part of the rows lack a size; the others show once, few, many or a class for expanded clones.

>-|TRBV4-1|TRBJ1-3|14|-
TGCGCCAGCAGCCAAGCGGTAACTGGAAACACCATATATTTT
CASSQAVTGNTIYF
>TRBD1|TRBV20-1|TRBJ1-2|16|-
TGCAGTGCTAGAGATTGGCTTCAACAGGGGCGAGATGGCTACACCTTC
CSARDWLQQGRDGYTF
>TRBD1|TRBV28|TRBJ1-5|16|-
TGTGCCAGCAGTTTACCCGGACAGGGAAGCAATCAGCCCCAGCATTTT
CASSLPGQGSNQPQHF
>-|TRBV20-1|TRBJ2-6|14|-
TGCAGTGCTAGAGATGCTTCTGGGGCCAACGTCCTGACTTTC
CSARDASGANVLTF
>TRBD2|TRBV20-1|TRBJ2-5|16|-
TGCAGTGCTAGAGATCGAGAGGGGACTAGGACAGAGACCCAGTACTTC
CSARDREGTRTETQYF
>TRBD2|TRBV4-2|TRBJ2-7|18|-
TGTGCCAGCAGCCAAGCCGGGACTAGCGGACGGGGGGACTACGAGCAGTACTTC
CASSQAGTSGRGDYEQYF
>-|TRBV29-1|TRBJ1-1|12|-
TGCAGCGTTGTTGACAGCCCTCTTGCCGCTTTCTTT
CSVVDSPLAAFF
>TRBD1|TRBV5-6|TRBJ2-5|15|-
TGTGCCAGCAGCTGGGGACAGGGTCTGGGAGAGACCCAGTACTTC
CASSWGQGLGETQYF
>TRBD2|TRBV7-9|TRBJ2-1|16|-
TGTGCCAGCAGCCCCGGGACTAGCGTATCCTACAATGAGCAGTTCTTC
CASSPGTSVSYNEQFF
>-|TRBV5-1|TRBJ2-5|17|few
TGTGCCAGCAGCTTGGTCGGCGGATACCGTGGCCGGGAGACCCAGTACTTC
CASSLVGGYRGRETQYF
>-|TRBV30|TRBJ1-2|13|-
TGTGCCTTCCTTAGGCGGGGGCTTGATGGCTACACCTTC
CAFLRRGLDGYTF
>-|TRBV19|TRBJ2-1|13|once
TGTGCCAGTAGTATAGGAGCCTACAATGAGCAGTTCTTC
CASSIGAYNEQFF
>-|TRBV30|TRBJ1-1|11|few
TGTGCCCAGGGGTTAAACACTGAAGCTTTCTTT
CAQGLNTEAFF
>-|TRBV12-3/TRBV12-4|TRBJ2-7|12|-
TGTGCCAGCAGTTTAATGGTCTGGGAGCAGTACTTC
CASSLMVWEQYF
>-|TRBV4-1|TRBJ2-1|15|-
TGCGCCAGCAGCCAAGCGGACTACCCGTACAATGAGCAGTTCTTC
CASSQADYPYNEQFF
>TRBD2|TRBV9|TRBJ2-5|16|once
TGTGCCAGCAGCGTAGCGGCTAGCGGGGACCAAGAGACCCAGTACTTC
CASSVAASGDQETQYF
>TRBD2|TRBV10-3|TRBJ2-1|15|-
TGTGCCATCAGTCGGCGGGAGGGCCTCGACAATGAGCAGTTCTTC
CAISRREGLDNEQFF
>-|TRBV7-9|TRBJ2-1|11|-
TGTGCCAGCAGCCCGGTAGATGAGCAGTTCTTC
CASSPVDEQFF
>TRBD2|TRBV3-1|TRBJ2-1|14|-
TGTGCCAGCAGCCAAGGACTAGCGGGAGATGAGCAGTTCTTC
CASSQGLAGDEQFF
>-|TRBV7-6|TRBJ1-5|13|-
TGTGCCAGCAGCTTAGCCCCAAATCAGCCCCAGCATTTT
CASSLAPNQPQHF
>TRBD1|TRBV29-1|TRBJ1-1|14|once
TGCAGCGTTGACCTATCCGGGACAGGGCTAGAAGCTTTCTTT
CSVDLSGTGLEAFF
>-|TRBV27|TRBJ2-7|13|-
TGTGCCAGCAGTTTAGGGCGGAACTACGAGCAGTACTTC
CASSLGRNYEQYF
>TRBD1|TRBV2|TRBJ1-1|17|once
TGTGCCAGCCCCGAGGGTCCAGACAGGGGCATGAACACTGAAGCTTTCTTT
CASPEGPDRGMNTEAFF
>TRBD1|TRBV27|TRBJ2-7|15|-
TGTGCCAGCAGTCCGCGAGACAGGGTTTTCTACGAGCAGTACTTC
CASSPRDRVFYEQYF
>-|TRBV27|TRBJ1-5|12|-
TGTGCCAGCAGTGGGCTCAATCAGCCCCAGCATTTT
CASSGLNQPQHF
>TRBD2|TRBV20-1|TRBJ2-1|14|-
TGCAGTGCTAGAGCGGTTGGCGGGAGGAATGAGCAGTTCTTC
CSARAVGGRNEQFF
>-|TRBV2|TRBJ2-5|14|-
TGTGCCAGCAGGAAGATTGACAGTCAAGAGACCCAGTACTTC
CASRKIDSQETQYF
>TRBD1|TRBV7-9|TRBJ2-7|16|-
TGTGCCAGCAGCCCAAAAGGACAGGGGGGATCCTACGAGCAGTACTTC
CASSPKGQGGSYEQYF
>TRBD2|TRBV6-2/TRBV6-3|TRBJ2-4|12|-
TGTGCCAGCACAGGGAGGGAAAACATTCAGTACTTC
CASTGRENIQYF
>TRBD1|TRBV2|TRBJ1-5|17|-
TGTGCCAGCAGTGACAGACAGGGAACCCCACAAGATCAGCCCCAGCATTTT
CASSDRQGTPQDQPQHF
>TRBD1|TRBV6-1|TRBJ1-1|15|-
TGTGCCAGCAGTCCGGACAGGGGTGTAGACACTGAAGCTTTCTTT
CASSPDRGVDTEAFF
>TRBD2|TRBV6-5|TRBJ2-7|15|-
TGTGCCAGCAGTCCTGGGACTAGCGGGAGTTACGAGCAGTACTTC
CASSPGTSGSYEQYF
>TRBD1|TRBV12-3/TRBV12-4|TRBJ2-7|13|-
TGTGCCAGCAAAACAGGGGACTCCTACGAGCAGTACTTC
CASKTGDSYEQYF
>TRBD2|TRBV5-1|TRBJ2-3|17|-
TGCGCCAGCAGCTTGGGGGCTAGCGGGCTGAGCACAGATACGCAGTATTTT
CASSLGASGLSTDTQYF
>-|TRBV3-1|TRBJ2-7|15|-
TGTGCCAGCAGCCAAGGTCCAGAGATCTCCTACGAGCAGTACTTC
CASSQGPEISYEQYF
>-|TRBV25-1|TRBJ2-3|14|-
TGTGCCAGCAGTGAATACTCCGCATTGGATACGCAGTATTTT
CASSEYSALDTQYF
>-|TRBV5-6|TRBJ2-2|15|-
TGTGCCAGCAGCGGAGGGCGGGACCCCACCGGGGAGCTGTTTTTT
CASSGGRDPTGELFF
>-|TRBV5-1|TRBJ2-1|18|once
TGCGCCAGCAGCCTTTTTGAGACCAACGGGGCACCGTACAATGAGCAGTTCTTC
CASSLFETNGAPYNEQFF
>TRBD2|TRBV4-2|TRBJ2-2|16|-
TGTGCCAGCAGCCTCCGGACTAGCGGGGAGACCGGGGAGCTGTTTTTT
CASSLRTSGETGELFF
>TRBD1|TRBV5-1|TRBJ2-7|14|-
TGCGCCAGCAGCCGGGACAGGGAATTTGGCGAGCAGTACTTC
CASSRDREFGEQYF
>TRBD1|TRBV12-5|TRBJ2-1|12|-
TGTGCTTGTAGACAGGGGTGGGATGAGCAGTTCTTC
CACRQGWDEQFF
>-|TRBV20-1|TRBJ2-1|13|-
TGCAGTGAACGTTGGGCAGCCTACAATGAGCAGTTCTTC
CSERWAAYNEQFF
>TRBD2|TRBV7-8|TRBJ2-1|16|-
TGTGCCAGCAGCCTGCCGTTGGGACTAGCGACGAATGAGCAGTTCTTC
CASSLPLGLATNEQFF
>-|TRBV4-2|TRBJ1-1|14|-
TGTGCCAGCAGCTATGAGGTCAGTACTACTGAAGCTTTCTTT
CASSYEVSTTEAFF
>TRBD2|TRBV5-6|TRBJ2-7|16|-
TGTGCCAGCAGCTCCGGGACTAGCGGGAGGGCCTACGAGCAGTACTTC
CASSSGTSGRAYEQYF
>-|TRBV9|TRBJ1-5|15|-
TGTGCCAGCAGCGTAGTGAAGGGAAGGAGGCAGCCCCAGCATTTT
CASSVVKGRRQPQHF